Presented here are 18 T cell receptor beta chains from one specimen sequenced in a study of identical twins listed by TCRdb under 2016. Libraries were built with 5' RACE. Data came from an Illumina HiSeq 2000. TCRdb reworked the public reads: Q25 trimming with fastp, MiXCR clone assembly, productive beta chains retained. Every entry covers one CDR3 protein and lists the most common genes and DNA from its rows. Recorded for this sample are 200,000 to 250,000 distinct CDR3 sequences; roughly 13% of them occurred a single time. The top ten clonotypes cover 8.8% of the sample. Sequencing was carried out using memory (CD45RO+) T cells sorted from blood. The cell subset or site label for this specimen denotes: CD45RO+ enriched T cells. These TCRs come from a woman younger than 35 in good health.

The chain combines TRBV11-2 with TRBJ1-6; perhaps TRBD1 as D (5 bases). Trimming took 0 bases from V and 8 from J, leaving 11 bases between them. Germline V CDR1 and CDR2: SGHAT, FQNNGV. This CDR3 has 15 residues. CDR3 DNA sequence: TGTGCCAGCAGCTTAGACCCGGGGCCTTATTCACCCCTCCACTTT. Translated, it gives CASSLDPGPYSPLHF.

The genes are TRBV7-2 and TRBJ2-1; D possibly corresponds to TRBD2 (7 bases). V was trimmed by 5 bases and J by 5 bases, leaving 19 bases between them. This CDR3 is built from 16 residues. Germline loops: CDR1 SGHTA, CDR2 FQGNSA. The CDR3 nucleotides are TGTGCCAGCAGCCCGGGGGGCCGGGTTCCCCACAATGAGCAGTTCTTC. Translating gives CASSPGGRVPHNEQFF.

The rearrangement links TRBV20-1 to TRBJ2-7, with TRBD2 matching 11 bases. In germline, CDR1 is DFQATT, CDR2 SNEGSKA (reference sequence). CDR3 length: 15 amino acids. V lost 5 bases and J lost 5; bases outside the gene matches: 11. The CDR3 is CSAHPPTSGKNEQYF. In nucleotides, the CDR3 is TGCAGTGCTCACCCCCCGACTAGCGGGAAGAACGAGCAGTACTTC.

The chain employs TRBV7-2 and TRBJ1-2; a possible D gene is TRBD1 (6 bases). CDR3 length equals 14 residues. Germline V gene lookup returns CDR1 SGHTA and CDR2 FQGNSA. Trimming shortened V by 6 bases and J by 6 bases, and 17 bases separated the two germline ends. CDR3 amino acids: CASRINAGAHGYTF. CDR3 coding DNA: TGTGCCAGCAGGATAAACGCAGGGGCGCATGGCTACACCTTC.

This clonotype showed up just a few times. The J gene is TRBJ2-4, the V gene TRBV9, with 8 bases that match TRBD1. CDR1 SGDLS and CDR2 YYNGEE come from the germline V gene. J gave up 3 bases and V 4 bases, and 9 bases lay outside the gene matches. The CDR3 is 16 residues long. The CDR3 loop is CASSPQGEFSKNIQYF. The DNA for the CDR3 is TGTGCCAGCAGCCCACAGGGGGAATTTAGCAAAAACATTCAGTACTTC.

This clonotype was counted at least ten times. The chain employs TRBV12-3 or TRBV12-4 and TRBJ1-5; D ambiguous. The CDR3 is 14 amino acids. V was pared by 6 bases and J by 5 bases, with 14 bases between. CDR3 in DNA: TGTGCCAGCAGCAGCGACCCTACCTATCAGCCCCAGCATTTT. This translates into CASSSDPTYQPQHF.

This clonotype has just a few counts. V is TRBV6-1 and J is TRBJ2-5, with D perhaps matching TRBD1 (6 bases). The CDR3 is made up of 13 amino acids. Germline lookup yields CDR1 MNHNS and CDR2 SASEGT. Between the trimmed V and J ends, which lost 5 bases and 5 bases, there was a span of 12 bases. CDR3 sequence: CASSRTVGETQYF. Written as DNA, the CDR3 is TGTGCCAGCAGTAGGACAGTCGGTGAGACCCAGTACTTC.

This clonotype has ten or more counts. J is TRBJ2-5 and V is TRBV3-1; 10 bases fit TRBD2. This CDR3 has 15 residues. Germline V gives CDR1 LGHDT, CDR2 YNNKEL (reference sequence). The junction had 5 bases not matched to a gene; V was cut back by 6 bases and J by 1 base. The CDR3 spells CASSQRGGPQETQYF. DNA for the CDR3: TGTGCCAGCAGTCAGCGGGGGGGCCCCCAAGAGACCCAGTACTTC.

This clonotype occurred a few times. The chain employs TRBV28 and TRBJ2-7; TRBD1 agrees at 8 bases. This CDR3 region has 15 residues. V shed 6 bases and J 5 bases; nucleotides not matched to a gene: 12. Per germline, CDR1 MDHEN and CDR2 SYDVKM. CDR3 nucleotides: TGTGCCAGCAGGGGGACGACGGACAGGGAACACGAGCAGTACTTC. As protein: CASRGTTDREHEQYF.

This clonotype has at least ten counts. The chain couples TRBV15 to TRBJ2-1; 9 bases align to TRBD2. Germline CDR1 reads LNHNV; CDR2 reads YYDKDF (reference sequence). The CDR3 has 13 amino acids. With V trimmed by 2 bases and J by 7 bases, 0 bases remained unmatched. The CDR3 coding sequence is TGTGCCACCAGCAGACTAGCGGGGAATGAGCAGTTCTTC. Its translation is CATSRLAGNEQFF.

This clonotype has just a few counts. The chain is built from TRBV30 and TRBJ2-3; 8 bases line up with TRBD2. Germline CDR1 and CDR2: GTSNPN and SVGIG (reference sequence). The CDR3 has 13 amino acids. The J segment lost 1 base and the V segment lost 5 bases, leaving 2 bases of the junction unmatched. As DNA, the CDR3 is TGTGCCTGGGGACTAGCAGGCACAGATACGCAGTATTTT. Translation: CAWGLAGTDTQYF.

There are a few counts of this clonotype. CDR3 nucleotides: TGCAGTGCCCTAACTAGCGGGAGCTACAATGAGCAGTTCTTC. This codes for CSALTSGSYNEQFF. The V gene is TRBV20-1, the J gene TRBJ2-1; 11 bases match TRBD2. This CDR3 is built from 14 residues. V lost 6 bases, J lost 3 bases, and 4 bases stayed unmatched. Germline CDR1 and CDR2: DFQATT and SNEGSKA (reference sequence).

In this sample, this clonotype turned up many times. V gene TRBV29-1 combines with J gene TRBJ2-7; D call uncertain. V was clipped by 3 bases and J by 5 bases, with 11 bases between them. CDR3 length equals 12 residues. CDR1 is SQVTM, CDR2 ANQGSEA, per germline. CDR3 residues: CSVDLGFDEQYF. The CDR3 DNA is TGCAGCGTTGATTTGGGATTCGACGAGCAGTACTTC.

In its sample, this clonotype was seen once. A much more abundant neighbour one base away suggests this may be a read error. The CDR3: CASSGGQPGELFF. The CDR3 DNA reads TGTGCCAGCAGTGGGGGACAGCCCGGGGAGCTGTTTTTT. The chain has TRBV2 and TRBJ2-2, with 7 nucleotides matching TRBD1. The germline V gene has CDR1 SNHLY and CDR2 FYNNEI. The V and J ends lost 4 bases and 6 bases, in that order; junction bases with no gene match: 2. CDR3 size: 13 residues.

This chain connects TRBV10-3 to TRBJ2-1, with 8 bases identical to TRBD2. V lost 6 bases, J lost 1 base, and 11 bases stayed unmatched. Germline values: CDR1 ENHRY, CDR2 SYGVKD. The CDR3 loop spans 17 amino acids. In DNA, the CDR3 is TGTGCCATCAGGGCCCTCGGGACTAGTCGTTCCTACAATGAGCAGTTCTTC. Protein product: CAIRALGTSRSYNEQFF.

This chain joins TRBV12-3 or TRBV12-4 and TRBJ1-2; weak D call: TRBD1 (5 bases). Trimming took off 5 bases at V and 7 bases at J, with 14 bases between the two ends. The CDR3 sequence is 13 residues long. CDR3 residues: CASSGSGGTGYTF. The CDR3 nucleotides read TGTGCCAGCAGTGGTTCAGGAGGGACTGGCTACACCTTC.

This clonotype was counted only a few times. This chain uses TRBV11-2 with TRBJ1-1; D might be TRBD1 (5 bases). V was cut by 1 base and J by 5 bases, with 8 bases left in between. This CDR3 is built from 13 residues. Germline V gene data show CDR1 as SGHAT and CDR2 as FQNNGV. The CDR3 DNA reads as TGTGCCAGCAGCTTAGTGGGACCAACTGAAGCTTTCTTT. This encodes CASSLVGPTEAFF.

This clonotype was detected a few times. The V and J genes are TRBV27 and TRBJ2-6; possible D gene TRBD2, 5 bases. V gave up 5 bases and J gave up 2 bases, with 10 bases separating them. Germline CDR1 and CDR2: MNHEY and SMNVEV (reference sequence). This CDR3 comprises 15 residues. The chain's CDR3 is CASSVWGAGANVLTF. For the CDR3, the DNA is TGTGCCAGCAGTGTTTGGGGAGCTGGGGCCAACGTCCTGACTTTC.